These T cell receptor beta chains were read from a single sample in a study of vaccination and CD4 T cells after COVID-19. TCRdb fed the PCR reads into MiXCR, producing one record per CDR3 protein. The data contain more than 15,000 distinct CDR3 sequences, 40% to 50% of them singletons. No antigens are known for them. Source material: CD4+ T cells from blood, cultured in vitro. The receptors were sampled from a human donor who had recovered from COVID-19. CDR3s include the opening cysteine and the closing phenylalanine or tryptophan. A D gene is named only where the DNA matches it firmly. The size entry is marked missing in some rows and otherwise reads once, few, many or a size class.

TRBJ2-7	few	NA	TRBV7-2	CASSLVVDYSSYEQYF	TGTGCCAGCAGCTTAGTTGTAGACTATAGCTCCTACGAGCAGTACTTC
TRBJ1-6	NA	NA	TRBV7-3	CASSLSLSANSSLHF	TGTGCCAGCAGCTTATCTCTTTCGGCTAATTCATCCCTCCACTTT
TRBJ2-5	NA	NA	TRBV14	CASSKYFQETQYF	TGTGCCAGCAGCAAATACTTCCAAGAGACCCAGTACTTC
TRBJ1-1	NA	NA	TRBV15	CATSGEFLWENTEAFF	TGTGCCACCAGCGGAGAGTTTCTTTGGGAGAACACTGAAGCTTTCTTT
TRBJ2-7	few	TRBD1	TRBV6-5	CASSYRDRGFYEQYF	TGTGCCAGCAGTTACCGAGACAGGGGATTCTACGAGCAGTACTTC
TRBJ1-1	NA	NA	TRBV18	CASSPGQLNTEAFF	TGCGCCAGCTCACCCGGACAGCTGAACACTGAAGCTTTCTTT
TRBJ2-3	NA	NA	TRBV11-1	CASSFAGPTTSTDTQYF	TGTGCCAGCAGCTTCGCCGGTCCTACAACTAGCACAGATACGCAGTATTTT
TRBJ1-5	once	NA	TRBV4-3	CASSQNLAGVNQPQHF	TGCGCCAGCAGCCAAAATCTGGCAGGGGTTAATCAGCCCCAGCATTTT
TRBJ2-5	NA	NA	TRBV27	CASSTTPGRLYF	TGTGCCAGCAGCACTACGCCGGGACGGTTGTACTTC
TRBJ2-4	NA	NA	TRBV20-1	CSASLGWGAKNIQYF	TGCAGTGCTAGTCTCGGTTGGGGAGCCAAAAACATTCAGTACTTC
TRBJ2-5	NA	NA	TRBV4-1	CASSQDRVQETQYF	TGCGCCAGCAGCCAAGACAGGGTCCAAGAGACCCAGTACTTC
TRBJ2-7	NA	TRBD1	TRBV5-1	CASSLWLDRATSEQYF	TGCGCCAGCAGCTTGTGGCTGGACAGGGCCACATCCGAGCAGTACTTC
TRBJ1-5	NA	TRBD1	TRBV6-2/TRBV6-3	CASSWGTDSNQPQHF	TGTGCCAGCAGTTGGGGGACAGATAGCAATCAGCCCCAGCATTTT
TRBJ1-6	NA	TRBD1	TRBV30	CATQGLMGSPLHF	TGTGCCACACAGGGGCTGATGGGTTCACCCCTCCACTTT
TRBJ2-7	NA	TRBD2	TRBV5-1	CASSIGGSSSEQYF	TGCGCCAGCAGCATCGGGGGGTCATCTTCCGAGCAGTACTTC
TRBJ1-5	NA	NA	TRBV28	CASVRGVQGNQPQHF	TGTGCCAGCGTCCGGGGGGTTCAGGGTAATCAGCCCCAGCATTTT
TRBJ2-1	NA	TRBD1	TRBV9	CASSPRTGGSNEQFF	TGTGCCAGCAGCCCACGGACAGGGGGTTCCAATGAGCAGTTCTTC
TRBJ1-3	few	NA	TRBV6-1	CASSEDGRLSGNTIYF	TGTGCCAGCAGTGAAGACGGACGGCTCTCTGGAAACACCATATATTTT
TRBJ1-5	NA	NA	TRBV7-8	CASSLGATNQPQHF	TGTGCCAGCAGCTTAGGGGCGACAAATCAGCCCCAGCATTTT
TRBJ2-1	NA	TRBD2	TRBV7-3	CASSLTGTTYNEQFF	TGTGCCAGCAGCTTAACTGGGACTACCTACAATGAGCAGTTCTTC
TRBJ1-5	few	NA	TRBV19	CASSPNLGGDSNQPQHF	TGTGCCAGTAGCCCAAATTTGGGAGGGGATAGCAATCAGCCCCAGCATTTT
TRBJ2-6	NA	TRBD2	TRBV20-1	CSALPGGASGANVLTF	TGCAGTGCTCTACCGGGGGGGGCATCCGGGGCCAACGTCCTGACTTTC
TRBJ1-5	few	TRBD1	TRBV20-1	CSASGQANQPQHF	TGCAGTGCTAGCGGACAGGCAAATCAGCCCCAGCATTTT
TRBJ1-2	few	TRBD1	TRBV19	CASSDGQGASYGYTF	TGTGCCAGTAGTGACGGACAGGGGGCCTCCTATGGCTACACCTTC
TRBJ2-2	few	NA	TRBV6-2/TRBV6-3	CASSRVPGFANTGELFF	TGTGCCAGCAGCCGCGTCCCAGGGTTCGCGAACACCGGGGAGCTGTTTTTT
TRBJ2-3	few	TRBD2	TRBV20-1	CSARAPPRELADTQYF	TGCAGTGCTAGAGCCCCCCCGCGGGAGTTGGCAGATACGCAGTATTTT
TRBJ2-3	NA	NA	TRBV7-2	CASSLRPREGADTQYF	TGTGCCAGCAGCTTAAGACCGCGGGAAGGGGCAGATACGCAGTATTTT
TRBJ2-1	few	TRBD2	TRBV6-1	CASRSPGLVGNEQFF	TGTGCCAGCAGATCACCGGGACTAGTGGGCAATGAGCAGTTCTTC
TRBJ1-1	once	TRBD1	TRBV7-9	CASSLAGTGLEAFF	TGTGCCAGCAGCTTAGCAGGGACAGGCCTTGAAGCTTTCTTT
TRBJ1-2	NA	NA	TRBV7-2	CASSLALQGPYGYTF	TGTGCCAGCAGCTTAGCGCTGCAGGGTCCCTATGGCTACACCTTC
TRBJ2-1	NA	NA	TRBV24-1	CATSGGITYNEQFF	TGTGCCACCAGTGGCGGAATTACCTACAATGAGCAGTTCTTC
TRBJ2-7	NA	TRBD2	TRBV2	CASSGGLAAYEQYF	TGTGCCAGCAGTGGCGGACTAGCGGCCTACGAGCAGTACTTC